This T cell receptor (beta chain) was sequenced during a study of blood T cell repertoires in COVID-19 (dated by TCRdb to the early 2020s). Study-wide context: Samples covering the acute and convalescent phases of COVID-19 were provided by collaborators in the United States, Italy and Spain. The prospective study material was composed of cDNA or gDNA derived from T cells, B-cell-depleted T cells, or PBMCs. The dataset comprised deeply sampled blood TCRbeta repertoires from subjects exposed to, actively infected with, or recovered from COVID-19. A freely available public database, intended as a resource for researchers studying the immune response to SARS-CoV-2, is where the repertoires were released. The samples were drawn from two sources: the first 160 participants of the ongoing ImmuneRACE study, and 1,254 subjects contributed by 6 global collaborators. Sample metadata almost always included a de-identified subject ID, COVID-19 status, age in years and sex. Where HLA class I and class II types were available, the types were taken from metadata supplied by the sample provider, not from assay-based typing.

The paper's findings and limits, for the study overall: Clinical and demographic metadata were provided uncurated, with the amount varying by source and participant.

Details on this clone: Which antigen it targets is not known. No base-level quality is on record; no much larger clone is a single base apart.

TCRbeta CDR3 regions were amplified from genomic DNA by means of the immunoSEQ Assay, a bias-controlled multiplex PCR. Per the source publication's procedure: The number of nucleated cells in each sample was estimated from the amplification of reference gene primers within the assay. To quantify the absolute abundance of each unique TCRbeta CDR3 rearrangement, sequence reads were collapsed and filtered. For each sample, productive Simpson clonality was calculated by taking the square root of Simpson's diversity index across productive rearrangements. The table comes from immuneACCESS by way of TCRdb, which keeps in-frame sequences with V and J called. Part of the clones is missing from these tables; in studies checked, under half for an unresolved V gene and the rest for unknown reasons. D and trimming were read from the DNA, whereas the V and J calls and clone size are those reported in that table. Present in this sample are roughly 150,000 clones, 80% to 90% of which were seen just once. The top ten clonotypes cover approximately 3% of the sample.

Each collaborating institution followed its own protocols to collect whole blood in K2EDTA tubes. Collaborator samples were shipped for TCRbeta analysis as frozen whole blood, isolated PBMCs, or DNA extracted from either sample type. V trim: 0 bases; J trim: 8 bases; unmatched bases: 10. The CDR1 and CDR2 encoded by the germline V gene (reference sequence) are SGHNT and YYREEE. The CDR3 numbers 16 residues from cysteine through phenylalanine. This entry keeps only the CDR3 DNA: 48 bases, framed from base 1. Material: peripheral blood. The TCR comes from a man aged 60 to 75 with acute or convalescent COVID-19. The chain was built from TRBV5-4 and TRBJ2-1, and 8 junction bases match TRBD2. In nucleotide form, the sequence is TGTGCCAGCAGCTTGGTAGGCGGGGGGTTTGTCGATGAGCAGTTCTTC. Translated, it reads CASSLVGGGFVDEQFF.